This T cell receptor beta chain stems from a study of cytomegalovirus exposure and HLA in healthy donors. Study overall: Early on, a data release was issued that held about 85 million unique TCRs from HLA-typed donors.

A note on this clone: Its antigen is as yet unknown.

General study results and limits: Earlier analysis looked at TCR beta V segments, and most were productive about 87% or about 30% of the time. Owing to their indistinguishability, certain V segments, notably TRBV6-2 and TRBV6-3, were excluded.

The length of the CDR3 is 13 residues. Looked up from germline, CDR1 is SGHTA and CDR2 is FQGNSA. After removal of 5 bases from V and 4 bases from J, the junction contained 2 bases not matched to a gene. The PCR was carried out with 60 Vbeta primers and 13 Jbeta primers. The data were produced by immunoSEQ multiplex PCR, yet TCRdb's version contains in-frame clones alone and is incomplete. The data contain 150,000 to 180,000 clones, under 85% of them singletons. The origin of this receptor is a man aged 18 to 30 in good health and CMV-seronegative. The rearrangement joins TRBV7-2 to TRBJ1-1, with 9 bases fitting TRBD1. The sequencing sample was made of PBMCs. The CDR3 sequence: CASSLQGATEAFF. The DNA of the CDR3 is TGTGCCAGCAGCCTACAGGGGGCCACTGAAGCTTTCTTT.